These 16 T cell receptor beta chains were all obtained from the same sample, sequenced in a study of cytomegalovirus exposure and HLA in healthy donors (dated by TCRdb to 2017 to 2019). Libraries were constructed by the immunoSEQ multiplex PCR assay. This is the immuneACCESS table as TCRdb keeps it, with only in-frame sequences that have V and J called. A part of the clones is gone; compared with another copy, unresolved V genes explain less than half, and the rest is unexplained. Within this sample are about 160,000 clones, with around nine tenths of them counted one time only. The leading ten clones occupy about a tenth of the sample. The sequenced material came from PBMCs. The receptor set was obtained from a woman aged 18 to 35 in good health and CMV-seropositive.

This chain joins TRBV5-1 and TRBJ2-1; 7 bases match TRBD2. The trim removed 2 bases at V and 1 base at J, leaving 3 bases unmatched. CDR3 length: 15 residues. CDR1 is SGHRS and CDR2 is YFSETQ in the germline V gene. CDR3: CASSFRAGSYNEQFF. In DNA form, the CDR3 reads TGCGCCAGCAGCTTCCGAGCGGGATCCTACAATGAGCAGTTCTTC.

The chain joins TRBV7-8 to TRBJ2-7; 7 bases map to TRBD1. V shed 5 bases, J shed 3 bases, and the junction held 10 bases outside the gene matches. Germline V gene data show CDR1 as SGHVS and CDR2 as FQNEAQ. This CDR3 region has 15 residues. CDR3 nucleotides: TGTGCCAGCAGCGTCTCCGGGACAGCAATCTACGAGCAGTACTTC. Translated: CASSVSGTAIYEQYF.

This chain connects TRBV5-1 to TRBJ1-2; D gene uncertain. The CDR3 length is 15 residues. The V gene lost 6 bases and the J gene lost 2 bases, with 17 bases spanning the gap. In germline, CDR1 is SGHRS, CDR2 YFSETQ. The CDR3 reads CASTETDPLNYGYTF. CDR3 coding DNA: TGCGCCAGCACCGAAACAGATCCCCTAAACTATGGCTACACCTTC.

This sequence joins TRBV30 and TRBJ2-2; TRBD1 agrees at 10 bases. Trimming removed 0 bases from V and 7 bases from J; junction bases left unmatched: 11. Germline CDR1 reads GTSNPN; CDR2 reads SVGIG (reference sequence). The CDR3 contains 17 residues. CDR3 in amino acids: CAWSVARDRGYRGELFF. The CDR3 region has the DNA TGTGCCTGGAGTGTTGCTCGGGACAGGGGTTATCGCGGGGAGCTGTTTTTT.

This chain connects TRBV27 to TRBJ2-7; 11 bases fit TRBD2. Trimming removed 3 bases from V and 3 bases from J; junction bases left unmatched: 19. The CDR3 is 20 residues long. Germline loops: CDR1 MNHEY, CDR2 SMNVEV (reference sequence). CDR3 bases: TGTGCCAGCAGTTTTAGAGTATCCCCACTAGCGGGAGACAGGAACTACGAGCAGTACTTC. Translating gives CASSFRVSPLAGDRNYEQYF.

This chain uses TRBV15 with TRBJ2-3, with TRBD1 matching 7 bases. Germline values: CDR1 LNHNV, CDR2 YYDKDF (reference sequence). Losses at the gene ends were 0 bases for V and 4 bases for J; bases not matched to a gene: 4. This CDR3 contains 15 residues. This CDR3 reads CATSRERQGPDTQYF. The CDR3 nucleotides read TGTGCCACCAGCAGAGAGAGACAGGGTCCAGATACGCAGTATTTT.

Regarding this clone: The same CDR3 can be traced to other DNA sequences in this sample. The J gene is TRBJ2-3, the V gene TRBV5-1; 9 nucleotides align to TRBD2. The length of the CDR3 is 15 residues. Germline CDR1 reads SGHRS; CDR2 reads YFSETQ. Trimming took 4 bases from V and 1 from J; bases not matched to a gene: 4. The CDR3 protein is CASSPRTSGTDTQYF. The CDR3 DNA reads as TGCGCCAGCAGCCCCCGGACTAGCGGCACAGATACGCAGTATTTT.

V is TRBV27 and J is TRBJ1-2; 8 bases are a match to TRBD1. This CDR3 comprises 15 residues. The germline V gene has CDR1 MNHEY and CDR2 SMNVEV (reference sequence). V was pared by 3 bases and J by 5 bases, with 8 bases of the junction left unmatched. DNA of the CDR3: TGTGCCAGCAGTTTTAGGGACAGGCCTTTGTATGGCTACACCTTC. This encodes CASSFRDRPLYGYTF.

The genes are TRBV27 and TRBJ1-1, with 8 bases identical to TRBD1. The CDR3 runs to 12 residues. J gave up 5 bases and V 6 bases, and 2 bases lay outside the gene matches. In germline, CDR1 is MNHEY, CDR2 SMNVEV (reference sequence). Here the CDR3 DNA reads TGTGCCAGCAGACGGACAGGGACTGAAGCTTTCTTT. Amino acids: CASRRTGTEAFF.

V and J are TRBV7-2 and TRBJ2-1; 8 bases match TRBD1. This CDR3 spans 15 amino acids. V lost 1 base to trimming and J lost 7 bases; unmatched junction nucleotides: 6. Germline CDR1 reads SGHTA; CDR2 reads FQGNSA. CDR3 residues: CASSLDRGSTNEQFF. The CDR3 nucleotides read TGTGCCAGCAGCTTAGACAGGGGGTCCACAAATGAGCAGTTCTTC.

The chain couples TRBV6-6 to TRBJ2-5; TRBD2 agrees at 11 bases. Germline V gives CDR1 MNHNY, CDR2 SVGAGI (reference sequence). The CDR3 sequence is 14 residues long. V was clipped by 5 bases and J by 5 bases; unmatched bases: 4. The CDR3 coding sequence is TGTGCCAGCAGTCCCTGGACTAGCGGGGAGACCCAGTACTTC. This sequence encodes CASSPWTSGETQYF.

The J gene is TRBJ2-3, the V gene TRBV10-1; no clear D gene. This CDR3 spans 15 amino acids. Deletions cut 3 bases from V and 0 bases from J, with 10 bases between. Germline CDR1 WNHNN, CDR2 SYGVQD (reference sequence). CDR3 in amino acids: CASSDSAASTDTQYF. The CDR3, as DNA: TGCGCCAGCAGTGATAGTGCGGCCAGCACAGATACGCAGTATTTT.

This chain links TRBV5-4 with TRBJ1-4; 9 positions agree with TRBD1. The CDR3 has 13 residues. Trimming cost V 5 bases and J 8 bases; bases outside gene matches: 4. Germline lookup yields CDR1 SGHNT and CDR2 YYREEE (reference sequence). This chain's CDR3 is CASSRTGDEKLFF. The CDR3 DNA reads TGTGCCAGCAGTCGGACAGGGGACGAAAAACTGTTTTTT.

This clone has only one observation. This chain's CDR3 is CASSYMAASSYEQYF. The CDR3, as DNA: TGTGCCAGCAGTTACATGGCGGCGAGCTCCTACGAGCAGTACTTC. The rearrangement links TRBV6-5 to TRBJ2-7; D is undetermined. The CDR3 runs to 15 residues. CDR1 is MNHEY and CDR2 is SVGAGI in the germline V gene. The V end was cut by 2 bases, the J end by 0 bases, with 11 bases between.

The chain is built from TRBV6-5 and TRBJ2-7; 7 bases fit TRBD1. With V trimmed by 3 bases and J by 0 bases, 5 bases remained unmatched. The CDR3 loop spans 15 amino acids. Germline V gives CDR1 MNHEY, CDR2 SVGAGI. For the CDR3, the DNA is TGTGCCAGCAGTTATGGGGACAGACGCTCCTACGAGCAGTACTTC. It translates to CASSYGDRRSYEQYF.

The chain couples TRBV9 to TRBJ2-5, with D possibly being TRBD2 (6 bases). Trimming removed 0 bases from V and 3 bases from J, with 12 bases in between. The CDR3 totals 15 residues. CDR1 SGDLS and CDR2 YYNGEE come from the germline V gene. CDR3 sequence (DNA): TGTGCCAGCAGCGTAGGCCTGGCGGGAAAAGAGACCCAGTACTTC. Encoded protein: CASSVGLAGKETQYF.